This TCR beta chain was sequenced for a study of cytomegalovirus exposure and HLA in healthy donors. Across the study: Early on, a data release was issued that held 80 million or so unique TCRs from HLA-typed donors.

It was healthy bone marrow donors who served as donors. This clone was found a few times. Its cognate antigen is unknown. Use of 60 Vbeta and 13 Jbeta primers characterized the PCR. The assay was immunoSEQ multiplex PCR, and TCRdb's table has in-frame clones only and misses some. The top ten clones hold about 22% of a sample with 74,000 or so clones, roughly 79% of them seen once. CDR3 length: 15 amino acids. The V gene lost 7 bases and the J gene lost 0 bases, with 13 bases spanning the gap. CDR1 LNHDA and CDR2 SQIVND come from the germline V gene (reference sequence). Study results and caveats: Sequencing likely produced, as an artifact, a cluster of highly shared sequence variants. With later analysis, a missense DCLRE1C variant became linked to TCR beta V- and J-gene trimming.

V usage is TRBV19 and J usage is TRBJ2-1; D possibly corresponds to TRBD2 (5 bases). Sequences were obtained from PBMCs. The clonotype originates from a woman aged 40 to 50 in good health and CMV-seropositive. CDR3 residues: CASTGLGSSYNEQFF. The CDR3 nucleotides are TGTGCCAGTACCGGATTGGGGAGCTCCTACAATGAGCAGTTCTTC.